This T cell receptor (beta chain) is drawn from a study of multiple sclerosis patients with progressive multifocal leukoencephalopathy (dated by TCRdb to about 2019). Background for the entire study: Peripheral T and B cells were examined in MS patients who went on to develop PML (4 under natalizumab, 1 after alemtuzumab) as well as in treated patients who did not. Longitudinal follow-up was performed in two natalizumab-treated patients who later developed PML, from before therapy through 6 and 12 months to PML onset. The goal was to find JC virus-specific or public T-cell expansions that arose at the time of PML onset.

The CDR3 goes from the cysteine to the phenylalanine over 13 residues. Solely the CDR3 DNA is kept, with 39 bases framed from the first base. The germline ends are 9 bases apart after V is trimmed by 0 bases and J by 6 bases. For CDR1 and CDR2, the germline V gene lists SGHRS and YFSETQ. In light of the paper, this sample's time point label describes: time of PML onset. The treatment or condition label, as the study defines it: on natalizumab therapy at sampling. Diagnosis of PML was based on clinical and MRI findings and confirmed by finding JC virus DNA in cerebrospinal fluid. In the natalizumab-treated patients, PML was found to develop after between 16 and 56 months of natalizumab therapy. All listed patients had previously received interferon beta, and all PML patients were female. Blood samples at T3 were obtained at the time of PML onset. Ficoll-Hypaque density gradient centrifugation was used to isolate peripheral blood mononuclear cells.

As regards this clone: It lacks a known antigen. There are no base qualities to consult, and no much larger clone falls within one base.

Amplification of TRB CDR3 regions from genomic DNA was performed at survey-level depth using the immunoSEQ two-step multiplex PCR. Each PCR was spiked with synthetic inline TR CDR3 controls spanning all V-J pairings to estimate template counts and remove amplification bias. Reads were processed so that amplification and sequencing bias were reduced, and quantification was performed against synthetic TR CDR3 analogs. In the authors' own workflow: Raw data were processed in ImmunoSEQ Analyzer, with out-of-frame sequences and CDR3s containing stop codons removed, and gene names were assigned according to IMGT nomenclature. Normalized Shannon entropy, defined as 1 minus Pielou's evenness, served as the summary measure of repertoire diversity. Only TRB sequences sharing the V gene, the J gene and the CDR3 were counted as identical. Public PML clonotypes were CDR3s found in two or more PML-onset samples but not found earlier, in controls, or in public databases. Position-by-position CDR3 amino acid composition was analyzed in Skylign with the observed count method. TCRdb re-hosts the immuneACCESS table, in-frame sequences only. Its copies lack some clones; in the studies checked, an unresolved V gene accounts for under half of them, and the cause for the rest is not known. V and J calls and clone size come straight from that table; D and trimming were deduced from the DNA. Recorded for this sample are 25,000 to 35,000 clones; less than 90% of them occurred a single time. The ten top clones hold roughly 3.2% of the sample.

Broader findings and caveats from the paper: TRB clones above 0.5% frequency appeared only in PML patients, but expanded clones at PML onset were already present before and during natalizumab therapy. At the time PML developed, no common TRBV or TRBJ gene usage or preferential TRBV-TRBJ pairings were detected. Most PML patients had lower normalized Shannon entropy, suggesting less diverse TRB repertoires, while values in the natalizumab-treated controls sat near 1. Analysis was limited to peripheral blood, even though cerebrospinal fluid or brain lymphocytes might be more informative for natalizumab-associated PML. Given the small, descriptive cohort, it remained unclear whether the study findings reflect JC virus infection or general immunocompromise.

Specimen: PBMCs, collected from a patient treated with natalizumab. The chain couples TRBV5-1 to TRBJ1-2, with the D gene not confidently named. The source of this sequence is a human donor with progressive multifocal leukoencephalopathy. The nucleotides read TGCGCCAGCAGCTTGGGTCCCTTTGATGGCTACACCTTC. The translation is CASSLGPFDGYTF.